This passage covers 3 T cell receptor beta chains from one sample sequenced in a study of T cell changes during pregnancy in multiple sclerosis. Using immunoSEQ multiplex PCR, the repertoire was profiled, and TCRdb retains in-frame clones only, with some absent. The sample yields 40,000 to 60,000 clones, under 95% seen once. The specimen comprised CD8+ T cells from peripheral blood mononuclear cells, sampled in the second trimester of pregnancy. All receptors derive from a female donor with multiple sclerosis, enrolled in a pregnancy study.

CDR3 bases: TGTGCCAGCACCGTAGGGGGTCTGGATGAGCAGTTCTTC. Translated: CASTVGGLDEQFF. The genes are TRBV5-4 and TRBJ2-1; D possibly corresponds to TRBD1 (6 bases). This CDR3 region has 13 residues. Germline V gene lookup returns CDR1 SGHNT and CDR2 YYREEE (reference sequence). Trimming took 6 bases from V and 8 from J, leaving 15 bases between them.

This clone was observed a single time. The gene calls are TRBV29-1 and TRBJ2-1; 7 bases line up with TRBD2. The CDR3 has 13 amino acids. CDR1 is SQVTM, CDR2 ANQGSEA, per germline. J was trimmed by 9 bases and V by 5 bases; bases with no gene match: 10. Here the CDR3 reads CSVPARREGEQFF. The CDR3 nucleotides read TGCAGCGTTCCGGCAAGAAGGGAGGGTGAGCAGTTCTTC.

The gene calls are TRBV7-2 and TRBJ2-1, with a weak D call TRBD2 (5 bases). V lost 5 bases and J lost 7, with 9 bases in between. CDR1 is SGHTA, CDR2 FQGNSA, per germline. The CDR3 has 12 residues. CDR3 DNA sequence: TGTGCCAGCAGCCCAAGACTAAATGAGCAGTTCTTC. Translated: CASSPRLNEQFF.